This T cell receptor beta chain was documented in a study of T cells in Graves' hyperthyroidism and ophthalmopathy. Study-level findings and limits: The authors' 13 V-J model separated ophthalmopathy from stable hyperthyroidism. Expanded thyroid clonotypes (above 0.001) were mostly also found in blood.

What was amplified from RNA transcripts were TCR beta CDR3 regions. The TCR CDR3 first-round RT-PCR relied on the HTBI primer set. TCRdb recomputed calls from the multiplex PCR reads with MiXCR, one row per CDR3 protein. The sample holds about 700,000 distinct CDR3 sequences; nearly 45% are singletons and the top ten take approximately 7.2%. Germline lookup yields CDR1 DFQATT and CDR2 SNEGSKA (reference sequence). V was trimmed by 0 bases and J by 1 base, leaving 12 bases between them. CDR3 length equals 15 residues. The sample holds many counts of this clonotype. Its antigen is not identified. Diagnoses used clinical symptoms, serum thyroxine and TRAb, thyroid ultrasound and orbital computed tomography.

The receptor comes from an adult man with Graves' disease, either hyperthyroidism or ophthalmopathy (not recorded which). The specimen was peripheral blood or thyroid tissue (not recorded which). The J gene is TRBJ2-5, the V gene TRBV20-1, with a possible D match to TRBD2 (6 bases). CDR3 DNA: TGCAGTGCTAGAGACACGGGCGGGATCCAAGAGACCCAGTACTTC. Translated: CSARDTGGIQETQYF.